The 14 T cell receptor beta chains listed next were all sequenced from one sample in a study of long-term antiretroviral therapy in people with HIV. At survey level, the immunoSEQ assay was run in its v3.0 version. Assay used: immunoSEQ multiplex PCR; TCRdb lists only in-frame clones, some missing. The repertoire holds around 25,000 clones, with 76% as singletons. The material was unsorted PBMCs, obtained 1.1 years before starting antiretroviral therapy. The origin of the receptors is a woman aged 40 to 50 with HIV.

The chain couples TRBV5-1 to TRBJ2-2, with 9 nucleotides matching TRBD2. Trimming removed 4 bases from V and 6 bases from J; junction bases left unmatched: 4. The CDR3 length is 14 residues. Germline loops: CDR1 SGHRS, CDR2 YFSETQ. This CDR3 reads CASSGGGAAGELFF. The CDR3 nucleotides are TGCGCCAGCAGCGGCGGGGGGGCAGCCGGGGAGCTGTTTTTT.

The chain recombines TRBV6-5 with TRBJ2-3, with no clear D. The CDR3 extends over 16 amino acids. V gave up 2 bases and J gave up 0 bases, with 12 bases separating them. Germline assignment: CDR1 MNHEY and CDR2 SVGAGI. The CDR3 DNA reads TGTGCCAGCAGTTACGCTACATCCACTAGCACAGATACGCAGTATTTT. It is translated as CASSYATSTSTDTQYF.

This chain connects TRBV11-2 to TRBJ1-5, with D uncertain. V lost 1 base and J lost 4, with 11 bases in between. The germline gives CDR1 SGHAT, CDR2 FQNNGV. This CDR3 is 15 amino acids long. CDR3 protein: CASSLGVLGNQPQHF. In DNA, the CDR3 is TGTGCCAGCAGCTTAGGGGTTTTAGGGAATCAGCCCCAGCATTTT.

This clone was seen once. CDR3 region: CASSVSGGAYEQFF. In DNA form, the CDR3 reads TGTGCCAGCAGCGTTAGCGGGGGGGCTTATGAGCAGTTCTTC. This chain links TRBV5-6 with TRBJ2-1; 11 bases are shared with TRBD2. Losses at the gene ends were 4 bases for V and 8 bases for J; bases not matched to a gene: 5. Germline V lookup: CDR1 SGHDT, CDR2 YYEEEE. There are 14 residues in the CDR3.

J is TRBJ1-2 and V is TRBV4-1, with D perhaps matching TRBD1 (5 bases). Per germline, CDR1 MGHRA and CDR2 YSYEKL. Trimming pared 0 bases from V and 3 bases from J, leaving 11 bases between. This CDR3 has 15 amino acids. Written as DNA, the CDR3 is TGCGCCAGCAGCCAAGACAGACAGCCCTACTATGGCTACACCTTC. Protein sequence: CASSQDRQPYYGYTF.

The chain employs TRBV5-1 and TRBJ2-1; weak D call: TRBD2 (6 bases). The CDR3 has 20 residues. V shed 0 bases and J shed 1 base, with 23 bases lying between them. Germline CDR1 is SGHRS and CDR2 is YFSETQ. The CDR3 reads CASSLVGGLASPSSYNEQFF. The CDR3 DNA reads TGCGCCAGCAGCTTGGTCGGGGGTCTAGCGTCCCCTTCGTCCTACAATGAGCAGTTCTTC.

V and J are TRBV27 and TRBJ1-2; TRBD1 is a possible D gene (5 bases). The CDR3 totals 13 residues. CDR1 is MNHEY and CDR2 is SMNVEV in the germline V gene (reference sequence). V was cut by 5 bases and J by 8 bases, with 15 bases left in between. CDR3 sequence: CASSRGIGMGYTF. The CDR3 DNA follows: TGTGCCAGCAGTAGGGGTATCGGAATGGGCTACACCTTC.

The chain recombines TRBV11-2 with TRBJ2-3; 9 bases map to TRBD2. The CDR3 loop spans 16 amino acids. CDR1 and CDR2 (germline): SGHAT, FQNNGV. V lost 1 base, J lost 6 bases, and 8 bases stayed unmatched. The CDR3 nucleotides are TGTGCCAGCAGCTTAGTTCGCGGGGGGGCCAGCGATACGCAGTATTTT. This codes for CASSLVRGGASDTQYF.

The J gene is TRBJ1-2, the V gene TRBV6-5, with unresolved D. In germline, CDR1 is MNHEY, CDR2 SVGAGI. The CDR3 sequence is 13 residues long. V shed 7 bases and J shed 7 bases, with 16 bases lying between them. CDR3 protein: CASKVRETSGYTF. The DNA of the CDR3 is TGTGCCAGCAAAGTGAGGGAAACGAGTGGCTACACCTTC.

This chain joins TRBV18 and TRBJ2-3, with a weak D call TRBD2 (6 bases). The CDR3 contains 14 residues. Germline CDR1 is KGHSH and CDR2 is LQKENI. With 3 bases removed from V and 5 bases from J, the gap between germline ends came to 12 bases. CDR3 protein: CASSPSGSRDTQYF. In DNA, the CDR3 is TGTGCCAGCTCACCTAGCGGTAGTAGAGATACGCAGTATTTT. Full variable domain (missing parts from reference TRBV18 and TRBJ2-3): NAGVMQNPRHLVRRRGQEARLRCSPMKGHSHVYWYRQLPEEGLKFMVYLQKENIIDESGMPKERFSAEFPKEGPSILRIQQVVRGDSAAYFCASSPSGSRDTQYFGPGTRLTVL.

The genes are TRBV7-9 and TRBJ2-1; TRBD2 agrees at 9 bases. The V and J ends lost 5 bases and 6 bases, in that order; junction bases with no gene match: 5. Germline V CDR1 and CDR2: SEHNR, FQNEAQ (reference sequence). This CDR3 comprises 14 residues. In DNA form, the CDR3 reads TGTGCCAGCAGCCATTTACTAGCGGGCAATGAGCAGTTCTTC. This codes for CASSHLLAGNEQFF.

The chain couples TRBV7-9 to TRBJ2-6; D perhaps matches TRBD2 (5 bases). The CDR3 covers 16 residues. Germline V gene data show CDR1 as SEHNR and CDR2 as FQNEAQ (reference sequence). V was shortened by 5 bases and J by 1 base, with 12 bases between the two germline ends. The DNA for the CDR3 is TGTGCCAGCAGCCCCATCAGAGGGTCTGGGGCCAACGTCCTGACTTTC. Protein product: CASSPIRGSGANVLTF.

The rearrangement uses TRBV7-2 and TRBJ2-7, with a weak D call TRBD1 (5 bases). The CDR3 is 15 amino acids. Trimming removed 2 bases at V and 3 bases at J, with 14 bases between. Germline V CDR1 and CDR2: SGHTA, FQGNSA. The CDR3 region is CASSLIWGSLYEQYF. The CDR3 region has the DNA TGTGCCAGCAGCTTAATTTGGGGCAGCCTCTACGAGCAGTACTTC.

This CDR3 reads CASSYQGISGNTIYF. CDR3 DNA sequence: TGTGCCAGCAGTTACCAGGGCATCTCTGGAAACACCATATATTTT. The V and J genes are TRBV6-6 and TRBJ1-3, with D maybe TRBD1 (5 bases). The CDR3 has 15 residues. V was clipped by 2 bases and J by 0 bases, with 8 bases between them. The germline V gene encodes CDR1 MNHNY and CDR2 SVGAGI (reference sequence).